Following are 26 T cell receptor beta chains from one sample sequenced in a study of cytomegalovirus exposure and HLA in healthy donors (dated 2017 in TCRdb). Libraries were made using the immunoSEQ multiplex PCR assay. For the multiplex PCR, a mixture combining 60 forward primers for TCR Vbeta segments and 13 reverse primers for TCR Jbeta segments was used. In TCRdb, the immuneACCESS table is reduced to in-frame sequences with V and J assigned. These tables do not hold every clone; where another copy was compared, an unresolved V gene accounts for under half, and the others remain unexplained. The sample includes under 200,000 clones, with more than 70% observed a single time. The top ten hold around 7.7% of the sample. Sequenced: PBMCs. The receptors shown here come from a woman between 40 and 50 years old in good health and CMV-seropositive.

V usage is TRBV27 and J usage is TRBJ1-5; D is unclear. The CDR3 sequence is 11 residues long. Trimming cost V 10 bases and J 9 bases, with 13 bases left between them. Germline lookup yields CDR1 MNHEY and CDR2 SMNVEV (reference sequence). The CDR3 region is CANPGGWPQHF. The CDR3 DNA reads as TGTGCCAACCCGGGCGGGTGGCCCCAGCATTTT.

This clone has just one count. The V gene is TRBV7-6, the J gene TRBJ1-5; D gene uncertain. Trimming removed 0 bases at V and 6 bases at J, with 12 bases between. Germline CDR1 is SGHVS and CDR2 is FNYEAQ. The CDR3 runs 15 residues. As DNA, the CDR3 is TGTGCCAGCAGCTTAGCGCGTGGGCGGGGTCAGCCCCAGCATTTT. Translation: CASSLARGRGQPQHF.

This clone was recorded a few times. V and J are TRBV29-1 and TRBJ2-3, with D possibly matching TRBD1 (6 bases). V dropped 8 bases and J dropped 1 base, with 13 bases sitting between them. The CDR3 spans 13 residues. Germline-derived CDR1 and CDR2 are SQVTM and ANQGSEA. The CDR3 region has the DNA TGCAGCTCTAGGGGGTATGGCACAGATACGCAGTATTTT. Its translation: CSSRGYGTDTQYF.

This chain uses TRBV18 with TRBJ2-1; 7 bases line up with TRBD2. Germline V gives CDR1 KGHSH, CDR2 LQKENI. J was trimmed by 0 bases and V by 0 bases; bases with no gene match: 5. This CDR3 has 17 residues. CDR3 region: CASSPPTGGSSYNEQFF. CDR3 nucleotides: TGTGCCAGCTCACCACCGACGGGAGGTAGCTCCTACAATGAGCAGTTCTTC.

The V and J genes are TRBV19 and TRBJ1-1; TRBD1 aligns across 8 bases. This CDR3 has 15 residues. Looked up from germline, CDR1 is LNHDA and CDR2 is SQIVND (reference sequence). J lost 5 bases, V lost 10 bases, and 15 bases had no gene match. CDR3 amino acids: CATLARDRRGTEAFF. The CDR3 DNA sequence: TGTGCCACCCTCGCCCGGGACAGGCGGGGTACTGAAGCTTTCTTT. Looking up the rest from reference TRBV19 and TRBJ1-1 gives the full variable domain: DGGITQSPKYLFRKEGQNVTLSCEQNLNHDAMYWYRQDPGQGLRLIYYSQIVNDFQKGDIAEGYSVSREKKESFPLTVTSAQKNPTAFYLCATLARDRRGTEAFFGQGTRLTVV.

The V call is TRBV7-2, the J call TRBJ1-2; TRBD1 agrees at 12 bases. The V and J ends lost 5 bases and 8 bases, in that order; junction bases with no gene match: 15. Germline CDR1 SGHTA, CDR2 FQGNSA. The length of the CDR3 is 17 residues. CDR3 nucleotide sequence: TGTGCCAGCAGCCAATTCTCGACGGGACAGGGGGCGCGAGGCTACACCTTC. Translated, it gives CASSQFSTGQGARGYTF. Using reference TRBV7-2 and TRBJ1-2 for the parts outside the CDR3, the full variable domain is GAGVSQSPSNKVTEKGKDVELRCDPISGHTALYWYRQSLGQGLEFLIYFQGNSAPDKSGLPSDRFSAERTGGSVSTLTIQRTQQEDSAVYLCASSQFSTGQGARGYTFGSGTRLTVV.

This clone was counted between two and nine times. The genes are TRBV6-5 and TRBJ2-5; 11 bases fit TRBD2. The J segment lost 1 base and the V segment lost 7 bases, leaving 2 bases of the junction unmatched. Germline V CDR1 and CDR2: MNHEY, SVGAGI. This CDR3 region has 14 residues. Here the CDR3 reads CASKTSGAQETQYF. The CDR3 DNA is TGTGCCAGCAAGACTAGCGGGGCCCAAGAGACCCAGTACTTC.

The V call is TRBV5-1, the J call TRBJ2-7, with D possibly being TRBD1 (5 bases). The CDR3 length is 13 residues. The V end lost 0 bases, the J end lost 5 bases, and 9 bases lay between the germline ends. Germline assignment: CDR1 SGHRS and CDR2 YFSETQ. In nucleotides, the CDR3 is TGCGCCAGCAGCTTGGAGGGGTCGGACGAGCAGTACTTC. Translating gives CASSLEGSDEQYF.

This clone was counted a few times. V gene TRBV19 combines with J gene TRBJ1-2; D is unresolved. The V end lost 6 bases, the J end lost 0 bases, and 14 bases lay between the germline ends. Germline V gene lookup returns CDR1 LNHDA and CDR2 SQIVND (reference sequence). The CDR3 covers 15 residues. The CDR3 nucleotides are TGTGCCAGTAGGAATCCGGGATTAGCTAACTATGGCTACACCTTC. Translating gives CASRNPGLANYGYTF.

The V and J genes are TRBV7-9 and TRBJ1-5; no firm D call. V gave up 5 bases and J gave up 0 bases, with 8 bases separating them. This CDR3 has 14 amino acids. CDR1 and CDR2 from the germline V gene are SEHNR and FQNEAQ (reference sequence). Here the CDR3 DNA reads TGTGCCAGCAGCCCATCAAATAGCAATCAGCCCCAGCATTTT. Encoded protein: CASSPSNSNQPQHF.

The chain joins TRBV30 to TRBJ2-5, with 9 positions matching TRBD1. Near its end, the DNA agrees better with TRBJ2-7, so the J call may be wrong. Looked up from germline, CDR1 is GTSNPN and CDR2 is SVGIG (reference sequence). The CDR3 contains 14 residues. CDR3 in amino acids: CAWSPGTGSYEQYF. CDR3 DNA: TGTGCCTGGAGCCCCGGGACAGGGTCCTACGAGCAGTACTTC.

V usage is TRBV30 and J usage is TRBJ1-2, with 8 bases aligning to TRBD1. CDR3 length equals 11 residues. Per the germline V gene, CDR1 is GTSNPN and CDR2 is SVGIG (reference sequence). The V segment lost 7 bases and the J segment 3 bases; nucleotides outside the gene matches: 1. CDR3 sequence (DNA): TGTGCCTTGGACAGGGACTATGGCTACACCTTC. Protein product: CALDRDYGYTF.

A few counts support this clone. The gene calls are TRBV6-6 and TRBJ1-2; TRBD1 aligns across 8 bases. Germline V gives CDR1 MNHNY, CDR2 SVGAGI (reference sequence). The CDR3 is 12 amino acids. Trimming cost V 11 bases and J 3 bases; bases outside gene matches: 5. CDR3 loop: CAASTGDYGYTF. As DNA, the CDR3 is TGTGCCGCCTCGACAGGGGACTATGGCTACACCTTC.

J is TRBJ2-1 and V is TRBV27, with TRBD2 identical over 9 bases. V shed 3 bases and J 8 bases; nucleotides not matched to a gene: 11. CDR1 is MNHEY, CDR2 SMNVEV, per germline (reference sequence). The CDR3 covers 16 residues. The CDR3 protein is CASSFTAGGVGHEQFF. In DNA, the CDR3 is TGTGCCAGCAGTTTCACGGCGGGAGGGGTGGGGCATGAGCAGTTCTTC.

The V and J genes are TRBV28 and TRBJ2-3; TRBD1 aligns across 8 bases. Germline CDR1 is MDHEN and CDR2 is SYDVKM. J was trimmed by 4 bases and V by 6 bases; bases with no gene match: 15. The CDR3 sequence is 17 residues long. The CDR3 DNA sequence: TGTGCCAGCAGGCGACAGGGGCAGGAGTTTTTCGCAGATACGCAGTATTTT. This translates into CASRRQGQEFFADTQYF.

This clone was detected only a few times. V usage is TRBV28 and J usage is TRBJ1-5, with D possibly TRBD1 on 6 matching bases. Germline assignment: CDR1 MDHEN and CDR2 SYDVKM. V was cut by 2 bases and J by 3 bases, with 11 bases left in between. CDR3 size: 15 residues. As DNA, the CDR3 is TGTGCCAGCAGTTTAGTGGGGGCGCTCAATCAGCCCCAGCATTTT. Amino acids: CASSLVGALNQPQHF.

This clone was seen a single time. This chain joins TRBV6-5 and TRBJ2-3; TRBD2 might be the D (5 bases). The CDR3 covers 14 residues. Trimming removed 2 bases from V and 2 bases from J, with 8 bases in between. CDR1 MNHEY and CDR2 SVGAGI come from the germline V gene. CDR3 DNA: TGTGCCAGCAGTTACCGGACTTCCACAGATACGCAGTATTTT. Its protein product is CASSYRTSTDTQYF.

The chain employs TRBV10-3 and TRBJ2-3; 9 positions match TRBD2. Looked up from germline, CDR1 is ENHRY and CDR2 is SYGVKD. The CDR3 has 16 amino acids. V trimming: 1 base; J trimming: 2 bases; junction bases outside the gene matches: 4. The CDR3 reads CAISELLAGPTDTQYF. CDR3 in DNA: TGTGCCATCAGTGAGTTACTAGCGGGCCCCACAGATACGCAGTATTTT.

The chain joins TRBV2 to TRBJ2-7, with 7 bases matching TRBD1. CDR3 length: 13 amino acids. V dropped 5 bases and J dropped 8; count of bases not matched to a gene: 9. Germline V gene lookup returns CDR1 SNHLY and CDR2 FYNNEI. CDR3 amino acids: CASSLPGQAKQYF. The CDR3 nucleotides read TGTGCCAGCAGTCTCCCCGGACAGGCCAAGCAGTACTTC.

CDR3 residues: CASSIDSGAGETQYF. The CDR3 DNA follows: TGTGCCAGTAGTATAGATTCTGGGGCCGGAGAGACCCAGTACTTC. The V call is TRBV19, the J call TRBJ2-5, with D perhaps TRBD1 (5 bases). Germline CDR1 reads LNHDA; CDR2 reads SQIVND (reference sequence). V was pared by 0 bases and J by 4 bases, with 12 bases between. The CDR3 spans 15 residues.

The chain links TRBV7-9 to TRBJ2-1, with a possible D match to TRBD1 (5 bases). CDR1 is SEHNR and CDR2 is FQNEAQ in the germline V gene (reference sequence). V lost 4 bases and J lost 5, with 15 bases in between. The CDR3 extends over 15 amino acids. Written as DNA, the CDR3 is TGTGCCAGCAGCTCGATCAGGGATGACCACAATGAGCAGTTCTTC. It yields the protein CASSSIRDDHNEQFF.

This chain links TRBV7-3 with TRBJ2-3; 11 bases map to TRBD2. V dropped 4 bases and J dropped 2; count of bases not matched to a gene: 2. The CDR3 sequence is 15 residues long. From germline, CDR1 is SGHTA and CDR2 FQGTGA. The chain's CDR3 is CASSSLAGATDTQYF. In DNA, the CDR3 is TGTGCCAGCAGCTCACTAGCGGGAGCCACAGATACGCAGTATTTT.

This chain connects TRBV11-2 to TRBJ2-5; TRBD2 matches at 10 bases. The end of the DNA fits TRBJ2-7 better, so the J call may be wrong. CDR3 length equals 16 residues. CDR1 is SGHAT, CDR2 FQNNGV, per germline. In DNA form, the CDR3 reads TGTGCCAGCAGCTCGGCGACTAGCGGGTCCTCTTACGAGCAGTACTTC. This translates into CASSSATSGSSYEQYF.

This chain connects TRBV10-2 to TRBJ2-1, with 8 bases identical to TRBD2. Germline trimming cut 4 bases from V and 3 bases from J; bases unmatched to any gene: 2. Germline V gene sequence: CDR1 WSHSY, CDR2 SAAADI. This CDR3 spans 14 amino acids. The CDR3 loop is CASSGLAGYNEQFF. The CDR3 DNA follows: TGCGCCAGCAGTGGGCTAGCGGGCTACAATGAGCAGTTCTTC.

With regard to this clone: One junction end disagrees with the germline gene, perhaps due to a read error. The V gene is TRBV13, the J gene TRBJ2-1; 8 bases line up with TRBD2. The CDR3 has 15 residues. CDR1 and CDR2 (germline): PRHDT, FYEKMQ (reference sequence). The CDR3 sequence is CASSLARLAYNEQFF. The CDR3 DNA reads as TGTGCCAGCAGCTTGGCGAGACTAGCGTACAATGAACAGTTCTTC.

This chain joins TRBV5-4 and TRBJ2-5, with a weak D call TRBD2 (5 bases). The J call is uncertain, as TRBJ2-7 better fits the DNA end. Germline-derived CDR1 and CDR2 are SGHNT and YYREEE (reference sequence). CDR3 length equals 15 residues. The CDR3 DNA is TGTGCCAGCAGCTCTCAACTAGGCGAGGGTTACGAGCAGTACTTC. Translation: CASSSQLGEGYEQYF.